These 17 T cell receptor beta chains were all obtained from the same sample, sequenced in a study of low-dose radiotherapy and immunotherapy resistance in tumors. Sample time point: before trial treatment. TRAV- and TRBV-specific primers were used for first-strand cDNA, which covered alpha and beta chains. With a V-primer adapter and a constant-region primer, TCRs were amplified for around 20 PCR cycles. TCRdb redid the calling of the reads with MiXCR, one entry per CDR3 protein. The repertoire consists of tens of thousands of distinct CDR3 sequences, with 26% occurring once and the leading ten covering around 6.7%. Sequenced material: PBMCs, taken before treatment. The receptors stem from a male donor with rectosigmoid adenocarcinoma.

This clonotype was seen many times. The chain couples TRBV28 to TRBJ2-5; 10 positions match TRBD1. CDR1 MDHEN and CDR2 SYDVKM come from the germline V gene. J gave up 0 bases and V 3 bases, and 4 bases lay outside the gene matches. There are 16 residues in the CDR3. CDR3 in DNA: TGTGCCAGCAGTTTGACAGGGGGCGCTTACCAAGAGACCCAGTACTTC. As protein: CASSLTGGAYQETQYF.

This clonotype was seen a handful of times. The V and J genes are TRBV7-2 and TRBJ2-6; D gene uncertain. The length of the CDR3 is 14 residues. The germline V gene encodes CDR1 SGHTA and CDR2 FQGNSA. The ends were cut back, 8 bases at V and 2 bases at J, with 10 bases in the middle. The CDR3: CASSPYAGANVLTF. The DNA for the CDR3 is TGTGCCAGCTCGCCCTACGCTGGGGCCAACGTCCTGACTTTC.

This clonotype was seen ten or more times. The genes are TRBV12-3 or TRBV12-4 and TRBJ2-3; no definite D call. The CDR3 has 13 residues. Trimming took off 7 bases at V and 4 bases at J, with 12 bases between the two ends. DNA for the CDR3: TGTGCCAGCACCCCGCAAAGGGCAGATACGCAGTATTTT. Translating gives CASTPQRADTQYF.

The CDR3 DNA is TGTGCCAGCAGCGTAGGGGGCGAGGAGCAGTACTTC. This sequence encodes CASSVGGEEQYF. The J gene is TRBJ2-7, the V gene TRBV9; D perhaps matches TRBD1 (5 bases). CDR3 size: 12 residues. V lost 0 bases and J 7 bases, leaving 8 bases between the germline ends. In germline, CDR1 is SGDLS, CDR2 YYNGEE.

The chain is built from TRBV7-9 and TRBJ1-5; D not certain. Germline CDR1 and CDR2: SEHNR and FQNEAQ (reference sequence). The CDR3 totals 14 residues. The V end lost 2 bases, the J end lost 2 bases, and 7 bases lay between the germline ends. CDR3 sequence reads: CASSLTDGNQPQHF. In DNA form, the CDR3 reads TGTGCCAGCAGCTTAACTGATGGCAATCAGCCCCAGCATTTT.

This clonotype was counted many times. The gene calls are TRBV11-3 and TRBJ2-7; 7 positions match TRBD1. This CDR3 region has 13 residues. Germline V gene data show CDR1 as SGHNT and CDR2 as YENEEA. Losses at the gene ends were 5 bases for V and 7 bases for J; bases not matched to a gene: 8. The CDR3 sequence: CASSGDRVEEQYF. Here the CDR3 DNA reads TGTGCCAGCAGCGGAGACAGGGTTGAAGAGCAGTACTTC.

The rearrangement uses TRBV21-1 and TRBJ2-5; the table calls TRBD1, which could not be checked here. TRBV21-1 is deemed a pseudogene. This CDR3 contains 17 residues. CDR3 coding DNA: TGTGCCAGCAGCAAAGTTCGGGGATTGGACAGGGGAGAGACCCAGTACTTC. It codes for CASSKVRGLDRGETQYF.

This clonotype was counted between two and nine times. The chain employs TRBV28 and TRBJ2-5, with D perhaps TRBD1 or TRBD2 (5 bases each). The germline V gene has CDR1 MDHEN and CDR2 SYDVKM. V lost 10 bases to trimming and J lost 6 bases, with 18 bases between them. The CDR3 extends over 13 amino acids. The CDR3: CATKGTPVKTQYF. In DNA, the CDR3 is TGTGCCACCAAAGGGACCCCCGTGAAGACCCAGTACTTC.

The chain couples TRBV6-1 to TRBJ2-3; TRBD2 agrees at 7 bases. The CDR3 consists of 15 residues. The germline V gene has CDR1 MNHNS and CDR2 SASEGT. With 2 bases clipped from V and 4 bases from J, the junction kept 6 bases outside the gene matches. CDR3 DNA: TGTGCCAGCAGTGAATTGGGGGGGTCGGCAGATACGCAGTATTTT. Protein sequence: CASSELGGSADTQYF.

The V and J genes are TRBV10-3 and TRBJ1-5; 7 bases agree with TRBD1. This CDR3 has 15 residues. The J segment lost 1 base and the V segment lost 6 bases, leaving 6 bases of the junction unmatched. Germline V gene lookup returns CDR1 ENHRY and CDR2 SYGVKD. CDR3 region: CAISPDRSSNQPQHF. In DNA, the CDR3 is TGTGCCATCAGCCCGGACAGGTCGAGCAATCAGCCCCAGCATTTT.

This clonotype was observed many times. This sequence joins TRBV28 and TRBJ1-6; D remains unclear. The ends were cut back, 8 bases at V and 8 bases at J, with 13 bases in the middle. Germline V CDR1 and CDR2: MDHEN, SYDVKM. This CDR3 region has 13 residues. CDR3 amino acids: CASGEKGYSPLHF. In DNA, the CDR3 is TGTGCCAGCGGTGAAAAGGGATATTCACCCCTCCACTTT. Based on the CDR3 plus reference TRBV28 and TRBJ1-6, the full variable domain is DVKVTQSSRYLVKRTGEKVFLECVQDMDHENMFWYRQDPGLGLRLIYFSYDVKMKEKGDIPEGYSVSREKKERFSLILESASTNQTSMYLCASGEKGYSPLHFGNGTRLTVT.

The genes are TRBV11-1 and TRBJ2-7; the D gene is possibly TRBD1 (5 bases). This CDR3 spans 13 amino acids. Germline V gene data show CDR1 as SGHAT and CDR2 as FQDESV (reference sequence). Trimming removed 5 bases at V and 3 bases at J, with 11 bases between. CDR3 in amino acids: CASSIDRYYEQYF. CDR3 sequence (DNA): TGTGCCAGCAGCATTGACAGATACTACGAGCAGTACTTC.

A note on this clonotype: A far larger clone is off by one base, so a read error is likely. The CDR3 bases are TGTGCCAGCAGTTTCAGCACATCTAGCGGGAGACAGGATGAGCAGTACTTC. This gives the protein CASSFSTSSGRQDEQYF. V gene TRBV28 combines with J gene TRBJ2-5; 10 nucleotides line up with TRBD2. V gave up 3 bases and J gave up 11 bases; unmatched junction bases: 18. CDR3 size: 17 residues. Per germline, CDR1 MDHEN and CDR2 SYDVKM. The full variable domain, in which reference TRBV28 and TRBJ2-5 provide the parts outside the CDR3, is DVKVTQSSRYLVKRTGEKVFLECVQDMDHENMFWYRQDPGLGLRLIYFSYDVKMKEKGDIPEGYSVSREKKERFSLILESASTNQTSMYLCASSFSTSSGRQDEQYFGPGTRLLVL.

This clonotype was recorded many times. The chain is built from TRBV4-2 and TRBJ2-2; D is unclear. CDR1 LGHNA and CDR2 YNFKEQ come from the germline V gene. V dropped 0 bases and J dropped 3 bases, with 8 bases sitting between them. There are 15 residues in the CDR3. The DNA for the CDR3 is TGTGCCAGCAGCCAAGATTCGGAATACACCGGGGAGCTGTTTTTT. This encodes CASSQDSEYTGELFF.

This clonotype was detected many times. CDR3 DNA: TGCAGCGTTGTCGGGGGAGTCAATCAGCCCCAGCATTTT. It specifies CSVVGGVNQPQHF. J is TRBJ1-5 and V is TRBV29-1; D is possibly TRBD1 (5 bases). With 4 bases removed from V and 3 bases from J, the gap between germline ends came to 10 bases. Germline CDR1 and CDR2: SQVTM and ANQGSEA. This CDR3 region has 13 residues.

This clonotype was seen many times. The chain is built from TRBV24-1 and TRBJ2-1, with TRBD2 matching over 10 bases. The CDR3 sequence is 18 residues long. V lost 5 bases to trimming and J lost 8 bases; unmatched junction nucleotides: 17. The germline gives CDR1 KGHDR, CDR2 SFDVKD. The CDR3 sequence is CATSGASGSFRVMDEQFF. The CDR3 DNA reads as TGTGCCACCAGTGGTGCTAGCGGGAGTTTTAGGGTTATGGATGAGCAGTTCTTC.

This clonotype turned up a few times. The gene calls are TRBV9 and TRBJ1-2; 7 bases match TRBD1. V lost 3 bases and J lost 0; bases outside the gene matches: 2. Germline assignment: CDR1 SGDLS and CDR2 YYNGEE. CDR3 size: 14 residues. CDR3 loop: CASSETGTNYGYTF. For the CDR3, the DNA is TGTGCCAGCAGCGAGACAGGGACTAACTATGGCTACACCTTC.